This TCR beta chain stems from a study of blood T cells in healthy people across ages. The CDR3 length is 15 residues. V was shortened by 5 bases and J by 1 base, with 15 bases between the two germline ends. Per germline, CDR1 KGHSH and CDR2 LQKENI. A second PCR, run for about 7 to 11 cycles, used a sample-barcoded 5' primer plus a J-beta primer mix. TCRdb used MiXCR to reprocess the 5' RACE reads, holding one entry per CDR3 protein. The data contain about 900,000 distinct CDR3 sequences, around 62% of them singletons. The TCR originated in a man aged 25 to 40 in good health. Sequenced: blood. The chain uses TRBV18 and TRBJ2-7; D assignment may be TRBD1 or TRBD2 (5 bases each). DNA for the CDR3: TGTGCCAGCTCAGGATCAGGGACCGTGTCCTACGAGCAGTACTTC. It codes for CASSGSGTVSYEQYF. The complete variable domain, with remaining parts taken from reference TRBV18 and TRBJ2-7, reads NAGVMQNPRHLVRRRGQEARLRCSPMKGHSHVYWYRQLPEEGLKFMVYLQKENIIDESGMPKERFSAEFPKEGPSILRIQQVVRGDSAAYFCASSGSGTVSYEQYFGPGTRLTVT.